Below are 2 T cell receptor beta chains sequenced from a single sample in a study of cytotoxic CD8 clonotypes in ibrutinib-treated CLL. Using immunoSEQ multiplex PCR, the repertoire was profiled, and TCRdb retains in-frame clones only, with some absent. The table lists about 200,000 clones, 65% to 80% of them singletons. Sequenced material: PBMCs, taken after 12 months of ibrutinib treatment. The source is a human donor with chronic lymphocytic leukemia.

The DNA for the CDR3 is TGTGCCAGCAGCGTAGCACAGGGGCCGTCCTACGAGCAGTACTTC. This translates into CASSVAQGPSYEQYF. This chain links TRBV9 with TRBJ2-7, with TRBD1 matching 7 bases. Germline loops: CDR1 SGDLS, CDR2 YYNGEE. The CDR3 covers 15 residues. J lost 1 base, V lost 0 bases, and 4 bases had no gene match.

This clone was seen just once. The chain recombines TRBV5-1 with TRBJ1-5; 10 bases are a match to TRBD1. In germline, CDR1 is SGHRS, CDR2 YFSETQ. Trimming took 0 bases from V and 5 from J; bases not matched to a gene: 2. The CDR3 covers 15 residues. CDR3 coding DNA: TGCGCCAGCAGCTTGGGGACAGGGGGATATCAGCCCCAGCATTTT. Translated, it gives CASSLGTGGYQPQHF.